Listed here is a single T cell receptor (beta chain). This specimen comes from a study of cytomegalovirus exposure and HLA in healthy donors. Germline V gene data show CDR1 as LNHDA and CDR2 as SQIVND (reference sequence). The CDR3 length is 17 residues. The V gene end was trimmed by 2 bases and the J gene end by 3 bases; junction bases not matched to a gene: 9. PCR primers comprised 60 Vbeta and 13 Jbeta primers. Sequencing was performed with immunoSEQ multiplex PCR; in TCRdb, only in-frame clones are kept and a portion is missing. Here the sample spans around 120,000 clones, approximately 80% being singletons.

The rearrangement joins TRBV19 to TRBJ2-7; 11 bases are a match to TRBD1. Sequenced: PBMCs. The sequence was obtained from a female donor in good health and CMV-seropositive. The CDR3 coding sequence is TGTGCCAGTAGTATATCGGCGGTGGGGACAGGGGGCTACGAGCAGTACTTC. Translation: CASSISAVGTGGYEQYF.